This T cell receptor beta chain was recorded in a study of cytomegalovirus exposure and HLA in healthy donors. On this clone itself: What it binds is unknown.

In the PCR, 60 Vbeta and 13 Jbeta primers were used. Study processing details: In a later analysis, around 12 million of 75 million to 85 million unique beta chains occurred in at least two donors. This table comes from immunoSEQ multiplex PCR, and its TCRdb copy is limited to in-frame clones, with some not included. That table furnishes V, J and clone size, whereas the DNA furnished D and trimming. The data show more than 150,000 clones, 80% seen once. General observations from the study: The study flagged about 150 TCR beta chains as cytomegalovirus-associated.

Sequencing input: PBMCs. The sequence came from a young woman in good health and CMV-seronegative.

The DNA of the CDR3 is TGCAGCGTTGCTCCGTTGGACAGGAACACTGAAGCTTTCTTT. It is translated as CSVAPLDRNTEAFF. The chain carries TRBV29-1 and TRBJ1-1, with a weak D call TRBD1 (6 bases). The V gene lost 4 bases and the J gene lost 1 base, with 13 bases spanning the gap. Germline assignment: CDR1 SQVTM and CDR2 ANQGSEA. The CDR3 has 14 amino acids.